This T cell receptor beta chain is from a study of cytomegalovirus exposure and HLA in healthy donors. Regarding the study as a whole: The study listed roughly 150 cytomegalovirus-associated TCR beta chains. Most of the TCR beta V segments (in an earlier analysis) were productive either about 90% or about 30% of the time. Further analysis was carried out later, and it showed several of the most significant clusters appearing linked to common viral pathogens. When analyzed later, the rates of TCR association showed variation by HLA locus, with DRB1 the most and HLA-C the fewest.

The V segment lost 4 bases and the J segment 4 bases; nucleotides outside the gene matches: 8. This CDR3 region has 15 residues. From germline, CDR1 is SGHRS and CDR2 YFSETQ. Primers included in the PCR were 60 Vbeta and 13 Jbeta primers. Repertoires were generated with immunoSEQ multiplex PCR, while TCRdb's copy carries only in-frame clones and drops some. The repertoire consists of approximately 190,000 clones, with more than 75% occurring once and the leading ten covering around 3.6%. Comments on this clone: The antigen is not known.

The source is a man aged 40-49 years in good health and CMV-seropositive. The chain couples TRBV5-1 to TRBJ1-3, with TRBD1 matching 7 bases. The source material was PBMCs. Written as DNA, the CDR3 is TGCGCCAGCAGCCGAACAGGGGAGCGAGGAAACACCATATATTTT. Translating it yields CASSRTGERGNTIYF.